Detailed here is one T cell receptor (beta chain). Its antigen is not identified. The sample originates from a study of T cell responses to AZD1222 COVID-19 vaccine. Study outcomes and limitations: There were mostly white British donors and more females than males, and clonal diversity was possibly underestimated. Spike regions recognized by vaccine-associated CD4 TCRs spanned the protein, led by 160-218 and 743-854.

This CDR3 region has 12 residues. Germline lookup yields CDR1 MNHEY and CDR2 SVGEGT. Trimming took 2 bases from V and 6 from J, leaving 7 bases between them. Using immunoSEQ multiplex PCR, the repertoire was profiled, and TCRdb retains in-frame clones only, with some absent. Of fewer than 200,000 clones in the sample, about 83% were seen once. The receptor's source is an adult who received the AZD1222 COVID-19 vaccine. This rearrangement joins TRBV6-2 or TRBV6-3 to TRBJ2-5; D not certain. The input for sequencing was peripheral blood, taken 28 days after the second AZD1222 dose. DNA of the CDR3: TGTGCCAGCAGTTACGGATCGAAGACCCAGTACTTC. This translates into CASSYGSKTQYF.